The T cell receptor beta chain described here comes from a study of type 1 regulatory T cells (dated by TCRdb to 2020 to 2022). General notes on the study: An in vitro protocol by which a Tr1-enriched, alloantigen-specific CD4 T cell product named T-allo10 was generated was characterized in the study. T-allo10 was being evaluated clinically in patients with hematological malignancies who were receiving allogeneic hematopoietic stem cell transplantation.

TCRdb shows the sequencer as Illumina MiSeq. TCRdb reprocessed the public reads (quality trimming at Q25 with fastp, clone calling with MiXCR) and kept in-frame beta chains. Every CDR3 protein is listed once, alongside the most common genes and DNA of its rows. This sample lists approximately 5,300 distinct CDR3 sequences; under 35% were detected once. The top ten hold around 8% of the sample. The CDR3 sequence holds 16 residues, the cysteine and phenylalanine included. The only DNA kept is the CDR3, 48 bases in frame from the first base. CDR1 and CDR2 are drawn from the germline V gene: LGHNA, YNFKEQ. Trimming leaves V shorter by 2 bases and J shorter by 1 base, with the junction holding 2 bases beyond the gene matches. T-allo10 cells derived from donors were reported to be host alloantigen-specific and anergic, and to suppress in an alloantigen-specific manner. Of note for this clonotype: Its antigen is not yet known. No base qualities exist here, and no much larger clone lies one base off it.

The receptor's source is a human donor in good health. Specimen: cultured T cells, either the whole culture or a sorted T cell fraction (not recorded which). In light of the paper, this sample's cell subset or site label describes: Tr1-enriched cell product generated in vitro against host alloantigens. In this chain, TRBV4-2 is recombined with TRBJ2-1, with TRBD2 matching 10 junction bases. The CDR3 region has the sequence CASSQPTSGSYNEQFF. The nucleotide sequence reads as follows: TGTGCCAGCAGCCAACCGACTAGCGGGTCCTACAATGAGCAGTTCTTC.